This TCR beta chain was identified during a study of shared clonotypes between healthy human individuals. Study-wide findings and caveats: For naive CD4 cells, roughly 5% of clonotypes were shared across a handful of donors.

It was across several immunoSEQ plates that each subset's genomic DNA was evenly split. The data were produced by immunoSEQ multiplex PCR, yet TCRdb's version contains in-frame clones alone and is incomplete. The data contain roughly 500,000 clones, roughly 95% of them seen just once; the ten biggest clones take up 0.05% to 0.08%. As regards this clone: Its specificity is unknown.

This CDR3 comprises 15 residues. Germline assignment: CDR1 SGHNT and CDR2 YYREEE (reference sequence). V was pared by 2 bases and J by 2 bases, with 10 bases between. The genes are TRBV5-4 and TRBJ2-2, with D perhaps matching TRBD1 (6 bases). This TCR came from a woman in her 30s in good health. Material for sequencing was naive CD4+ T cells sorted from blood. Subset denoted: CD45RA+ positively selected. The CDR3 region is CASSFGDTNTGELFF. CDR3 coding DNA: TGTGCCAGCAGCTTTGGGGACACCAACACCGGGGAGCTGTTTTTT.